The T cell receptor beta chain described here comes from a study of cytomegalovirus exposure and HLA in healthy donors. The PCR used 60 Vbeta and 13 Jbeta primers. Using immunoSEQ multiplex PCR, the repertoire was profiled, and TCRdb retains in-frame clones only, with some absent. Altogether about 120,000 clones are present, 73% being singletons, with the ten largest covering around 4%. Germline lookup yields CDR1 SGHTA and CDR2 FQGTGA. Between the trimmed V and J ends, which lost 4 bases and 0 bases, there was a span of 6 bases. CDR3 length: 13 amino acids. Sequencing used PBMCs. J is TRBJ1-1 and V is TRBV7-3; unclear D gene. This TCR came from a woman aged 40 to 50 in good health and CMV-seronegative. CDR3 coding DNA: TGTGCCAGCAGCTCTCAGTTGAACACTGAAGCTTTCTTT. Its translation: CASSSQLNTEAFF.